These 4 T cell receptor beta chains were sequenced from one sample in a study of cytomegalovirus exposure and HLA in healthy donors. In the PCR, 60 Vbeta and 13 Jbeta primers were used. Repertoires were generated with immunoSEQ multiplex PCR, while TCRdb's copy carries only in-frame clones and drops some. The sample yields some 120,000 clones, of which the top ten take up more than 1%. The sequenced sample was PBMCs. These receptors all come from a man aged 18 to 35 in good health and CMV-seronegative.

The chain links TRBV7-6 to TRBJ2-5; TRBD2 matches at 9 bases. The CDR3 is 16 amino acids. CDR1 is SGHVS and CDR2 is FNYEAQ in the germline V gene. The V and J ends lost 5 bases and 5 bases, in that order; junction bases with no gene match: 12. For the CDR3, the DNA is TGTGCCAGCAGCCTAAATCCTAGCGGGGCGGGGGAGACCCAGTACTTC. Its protein product is CASSLNPSGAGETQYF.

The gene calls are TRBV5-1 and TRBJ1-1; maybe TRBD1 (6 bases). The germline gives CDR1 SGHRS, CDR2 YFSETQ. This CDR3 region has 16 residues. V was clipped by 4 bases and J by 1 base, with 17 bases between them. The CDR3 loop reads CASSHLGGRENTEAFF. The CDR3, as DNA: TGCGCCAGCAGCCATTTGGGGGGGCGCGAGAACACTGAAGCTTTCTTT.

The rearrangement links TRBV11-2 to TRBJ2-1; D is perhaps TRBD2 (5 bases). This CDR3 has 15 amino acids. Trimming left V 6 bases short and J 2 bases short, with 14 bases between. The germline V gene encodes CDR1 SGHAT and CDR2 FQNNGV. CDR3: CASSGPGSAYNEQFF. The CDR3 coding sequence is TGTGCCAGCAGTGGCCCGGGTAGCGCCTACAATGAGCAGTTCTTC.

A remark on this clone: This CDR3 is missing its conserved last phenylalanine or tryptophan, likely due to a read error. The limits of the CDR3 on the DNA are not certain, so only TCRdb's listed CDR3 is given. The J gene is TRBJ2-3, the V gene TRBV16; TRBD1, as called in the table, went unchecked against the DNA. The CDR3 has 12 residues if both end residues are counted. The V gene's germline CDR1 is KGHSY and CDR2 FQNENV. The chain's CDR3 is CASSQDRVPVSS.